This record covers a single TCR beta chain. Its antigen is currently not known. No much larger clone is present one base from it, and per-base qualities are unavailable. The data were obtained in a study of beta chain features in type 1 diabetes (dated by TCRdb to the late 2010s). General notes on the study: Patients and healthy donors did not differ in mean age, gender distribution, total cell number or subset yield. Regulatory and stem cell-like memory subsets were isolated from only 8 patients and roughly 8 healthy donors, whereas naive and central memory subsets came from all 30 or so donors. Across all samples, almost 110 million sorted cells were examined, and cell number per subset correlated strongly with RNA yield. The study compared the TCRB repertoires of sorted circulating CD4+ T cell subsets in recently diagnosed type 1 diabetes patients with those in matched healthy donors.

A single peripheral blood draw of around 0.11 L on average was collected from each donor into heparinised tubes. A BD FACSAria II was used to sort naive, central memory, regulatory and stem cell-like memory CD4+ T cells with a panel that included CD45RO, CCR7, CD25, CD127, CD95 and CD27. Purity was above 95% for every sorted population. Right away, PBMCs were isolated by Lymphoprep density gradient centrifugation and were stained directly, with no culture step. So that batch effects would be minimized, each experiment stained and sorted samples in pairs, pairing one healthy donor with one patient. Inclusive of the bounding cysteine and phenylalanine, the CDR3 is 14 residues long. Only the CDR3 portion is preserved as DNA: 42 bases, with reading frame beginning at the first base. V is cut by 0 bases and J by 7 bases, and the space between the germline ends is 13 bases. From the germline V gene, CDR1 is MNHEY and CDR2 is SVGAGI.

Overall results and qualifications from the work: Naive, central memory and regulatory TCRB repertoires appeared to be more alike among patients than among healthy donors. Only small numbers of individuals were included in the HLA sub-analyses, which left unresolved whether HLA type had any influence on TCRB rearrangement. PCR may preferentially amplify shorter templates, but because patient and control samples were amplified and corrected together, any resulting skew would affect both groups equally. At VDJ recombination sites, type 1 diabetes patients had fewer insertions and more deleted nucleotides, which implies abnormalities in thymic rearrangement. A moderate but significant shortening of TCRB CDR3 length was observed in type 1 diabetes patients in all four CD4+ subsets. Because cDNA was sequenced instead of genomic DNA, highly expressing activated cells could be over-represented, though the groups showed no difference in activation or CD3 levels.

All of the isolated RNA was reverse transcribed with the High Capacity cDNA Reverse Transcription Kit, so expressed TCRB transcripts were sequenced. Naive, central memory and regulatory T cell samples underwent deep immunoSEQ sequencing, averaging roughly 3.4 million total reads per sample. Sorted cells were lysed in RLT buffer and RNA was extracted with DNase-treated RNeasy Micro or Mini kits, depending on cell number. To prevent cross-contamination, every cell subset was processed on its own, while patient and healthy donor samples were processed together. TCRB sequences were amplified from cDNA with the immunoSEQ multiplex PCR, producing 87-bp fragments spanning the CDR3 region. The amplicons were sequenced using the Illumina HiSeq platform. The authors' pipeline ran thus. Synthetic template baselines were used to correct PCR bias computationally, reads within Hamming distance 2 were collapsed, and singletons that could not be merged were discarded. Reads were aligned against IMGT to assign V, D and J genes, CDR3 length and insertions or deletions at six rearrangement sites. Within each subset, clonotype counts were normalized to sorted cell number, after which true diversity and Gini coefficients were computed with the tcR R package. Repertoire sharing was quantified using the overlap coefficient calculated on TCRB nucleotide sequences. TCRdb took over this immuneACCESS table, retaining in-frame rearrangements with V and J assigned. Such tables are incomplete; in checked studies, under half of the missing clones stem from an unresolved V gene, and the remainder is unexplained. Clonal size and the V and J genes are those of that table, whereas D and trimming came from the DNA. This sample comprises roughly 290,000 clones, around 7.3% of them detected only once. Of the sample, approximately 0.93% falls within the top ten clones.

The sample consisted of central memory CD4+ T cells from blood. Rearrangement joined TRBV6-5 to TRBJ2-7, with TRBD1 perhaps the D gene, on 5 matching bases. This clonotype was obtained from a woman aged 18-29 years in good health. The CDR3 amino acid sequence is: CASSYSPDAGEQYF. The nucleotides are TGTGCCAGCAGTTACTCCCCCGACGCAGGGGAGCAGTACTTC.